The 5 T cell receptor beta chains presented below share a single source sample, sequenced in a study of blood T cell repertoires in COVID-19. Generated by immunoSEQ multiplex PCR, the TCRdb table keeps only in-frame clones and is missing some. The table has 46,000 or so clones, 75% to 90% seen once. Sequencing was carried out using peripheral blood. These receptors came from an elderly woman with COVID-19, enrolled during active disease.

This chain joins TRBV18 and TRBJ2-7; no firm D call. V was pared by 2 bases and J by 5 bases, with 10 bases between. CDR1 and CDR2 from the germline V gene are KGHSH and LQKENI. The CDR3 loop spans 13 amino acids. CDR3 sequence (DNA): TGTGCCAGCTCACCAGGAAGGAGCCACGAGCAGTACTTC. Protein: CASSPGRSHEQYF.

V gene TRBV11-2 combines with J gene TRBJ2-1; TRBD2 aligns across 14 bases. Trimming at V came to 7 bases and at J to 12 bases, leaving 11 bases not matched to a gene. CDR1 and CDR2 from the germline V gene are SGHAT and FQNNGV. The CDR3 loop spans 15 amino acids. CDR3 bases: TGTGCCAGCACCGACCGGGGACTAGCGGGAGTGGGGCAGTTCTTC. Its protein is CASTDRGLAGVGQFF.

The CDR3 coding sequence is TGTGCCAGCAGTTTCGCCTCGGGGAGGGGCCTTGAGCAGTTCTTC. This translates into CASSFASGRGLEQFF. The V gene is TRBV6-2 or TRBV6-3, the J gene TRBJ2-1, with TRBD2 identical over 7 bases. CDR3 length equals 15 residues. Germline lookup yields CDR1 MNHEY and CDR2 SVGEGT. J lost 9 bases, V lost 4 bases, and 12 bases had no gene match.

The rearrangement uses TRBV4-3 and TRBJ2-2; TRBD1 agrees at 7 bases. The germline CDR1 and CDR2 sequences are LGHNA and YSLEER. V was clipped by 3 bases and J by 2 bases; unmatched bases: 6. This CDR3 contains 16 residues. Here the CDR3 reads CASSQMTGTNTGELFF. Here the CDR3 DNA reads TGCGCCAGCAGCCAGATGACAGGGACCAACACCGGGGAGCTGTTTTTT.

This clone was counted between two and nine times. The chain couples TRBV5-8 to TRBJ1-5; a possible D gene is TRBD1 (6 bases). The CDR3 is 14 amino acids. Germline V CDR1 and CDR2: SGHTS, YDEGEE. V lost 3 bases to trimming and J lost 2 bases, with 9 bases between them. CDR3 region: CASSWWTGNQPQHF. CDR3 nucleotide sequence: TGTGCCAGCAGCTGGTGGACAGGCAATCAGCCCCAGCATTTT.